These 21 T cell receptor beta chains came from one sample sequenced in a study of blood T cells in healthy people across ages. For the second PCR, which ran for 7 to 11 cycles, a sample-barcoded 5' primer and a J-beta primer mix were used. TCRdb ran MiXCR on the 5' RACE reads and lists one entry per CDR3 protein. Of fewer than 950,000 distinct CDR3 sequences detected, around 36% appear once; the ten largest clones hold around 13%. Sample: blood. These receptors all stem from a man between 18 and 35 years old in good health.

The chain joins TRBV20-1 to TRBJ2-4; the D gene is possibly TRBD1 (5 bases). The end of the DNA aligns better with TRBJ2-7, so the J call may be wrong. CDR3 length: 12 amino acids. Per the germline V gene, CDR1 is DFQATT and CDR2 is SNEGSKA (reference sequence). CDR3 nucleotide sequence: TGCAGTGCTCCGGACAAGCCCTACGAGCAGTACTTC. This translates into CSAPDKPYEQYF.

This clonotype was counted ten times or more. The CDR3 loop is CASSSGTGGASYGYTF. In DNA form, the CDR3 reads TGTGCCAGCAGTTCAGGGACAGGGGGCGCGAGCTATGGCTACACCTTC. The chain carries TRBV27 and TRBJ1-2; 12 nucleotides line up with TRBD1. The CDR3 is made up of 16 amino acids. Germline V gene lookup returns CDR1 MNHEY and CDR2 SMNVEV (reference sequence). After removal of 4 bases from V and 4 bases from J, the junction contained 7 bases not matched to a gene.

As DNA, the CDR3 is TGCGCCAGCAGCCAATCACCGGGACCCCCAACCAATGAGCAGTTCTTC. This sequence encodes CASSQSPGPPTNEQFF. The chain employs TRBV4-1 and TRBJ2-1, with D perhaps given as TRBD1 or TRBD2 (5 bases each). The CDR3 totals 16 residues. V was clipped by 2 bases and J by 6 bases, with 17 bases between them. Germline V gene sequence: CDR1 MGHRA, CDR2 YSYEKL.

The chain recombines TRBV30 with TRBJ2-1, with D tentatively TRBD2 (6 bases). Germline-derived CDR1 and CDR2 are GTSNPN and SVGIG (reference sequence). This CDR3 spans 10 amino acids. V was shortened by 2 bases and J by 13 bases, with 9 bases between the two germline ends. The CDR3 nucleotides are TGTGCCTGGAGTACGGGAGTACAGTTCTTC. Amino acid sequence: CAWSTGVQFF.

The rearrangement links TRBV20-1 to TRBJ2-5; the D gene is possibly TRBD2 (6 bases). V dropped 0 bases and J dropped 5 bases, with 13 bases sitting between them. This CDR3 contains 14 residues. Germline V gene sequence: CDR1 DFQATT, CDR2 SNEGSKA (reference sequence). Here the CDR3 reads CSARDSGVGETQYF. In DNA form, the CDR3 reads TGCAGTGCTAGAGATTCGGGGGTCGGGGAGACCCAGTACTTC.

This clonotype appeared a few times. The rearrangement joins TRBV16 to TRBJ1-4, with TRBD1 matching 8 bases. There are 16 residues in the CDR3. The junction had 7 bases not matched to a gene; V was cut back by 3 bases and J by 4 bases. The germline V gene encodes CDR1 KGHSY and CDR2 FQNENV. As DNA, the CDR3 is TGTGCCAGCAGCCATTTGGACAGGGACGATAATGAAAAACTGTTTTTT. This codes for CASSHLDRDDNEKLFF. Looking up the rest from reference TRBV16 and TRBJ1-4 gives the full variable domain: GEEVAQTPKHLVRGEGQKAKLYCAPIKGHSYVFWYQQVLKNEFKFLISFQNENVFDETGMPKERFSAKCLPNSPCSLEIQATKLEDSAVYFCASSHLDRDDNEKLFFGSGTQLSVL.

This rearrangement joins TRBV2 to TRBJ2-5; TRBD2 agrees at 9 bases. V lost 7 bases, J lost 11 bases, and 17 bases stayed unmatched. CDR1 is SNHLY and CDR2 is FYNNEI in the germline V gene. The CDR3 loop spans 15 amino acids. The CDR3 region is CASTPSGVRRDEQYF. In nucleotides, the CDR3 is TGTGCCAGCACCCCTAGCGGGGTCCGCCGGGATGAGCAGTACTTC. Full variable domain (outside the CDR3, taken from reference TRBV2 and TRBJ2-5): EPEVTQTPSHQVTQMGQEVILRCVPISNHLYFYWYRQILGQKVEFLVSFYNNEISEKSEIFDDQFSVERPDGSNFTLKIRSTKLEDSAMYFCASTPSGVRRDEQYFGPGTRLLVL.

The chain joins TRBV6-6 to TRBJ1-2, with D hard to call. The CDR3 has 13 residues. Between the trimmed V and J ends, which lost 6 bases and 5 bases, there was a span of 13 bases. Germline values: CDR1 MNHNY, CDR2 SVGAGI (reference sequence). The CDR3 DNA sequence: TGTGCCAGCAGCGACGGTATCCATTATGGCTACACCTTC. Its translation is CASSDGIHYGYTF.

The rearrangement uses TRBV20-1 and TRBJ2-2; TRBD1 is a possible D gene (7 bases). Germline values: CDR1 DFQATT, CDR2 SNEGSKA (reference sequence). Trimming removed 6 bases at V and 4 bases at J, with 18 bases between. The CDR3 length is 15 residues. CDR3 DNA sequence: TGCAGTGCCCAGCAGGGGGGCGCGGGCACCGGGGAGCTGTTTTTT. Translated, it gives CSAQQGGAGTGELFF.

V usage is TRBV12-5 and J usage is TRBJ1-1; perhaps TRBD1 as D (5 bases). Trimming left V 0 bases short and J 2 bases short, with 13 bases between. The CDR3 runs to 16 residues. Germline-derived CDR1 and CDR2 are LGHNT and FRNRAP. The CDR3: CASGLVLSGLNTEAFF. DNA for the CDR3: TGTGCTAGTGGTTTGGTATTATCAGGGTTAAACACTGAAGCTTTCTTT.

The V call is TRBV6-2 or TRBV6-3, the J call TRBJ2-1, with D perhaps matching TRBD1 (6 bases). Trimming stripped 6 bases from V and 4 bases from J, with 19 bases between. This CDR3 has 16 amino acids. CDR1 is MNHEY and CDR2 is SVGEGT in the germline V gene. The CDR3 DNA reads TGTGCCAGCAGCCTAAGGACAGAGGCCGGTTACAATGAGCAGTTCTTC. This sequence encodes CASSLRTEAGYNEQFF.

The genes are TRBV20-1 and TRBJ2-1, with TRBD2 as a possible D gene (6 bases). The CDR3 is 14 residues long. Germline CDR1 and CDR2: DFQATT and SNEGSKA (reference sequence). V lost 7 bases and J lost 7, with 20 bases in between. The CDR3 protein is CSVRTGGSLNEQFF. Here the CDR3 DNA reads TGCAGTGTTAGGACCGGAGGGTCTTTAAATGAGCAGTTCTTC.

As for this clonotype: A much larger clone lies a single base off, so this may be a read error. CDR3 nucleotides: TGCAGTGCCCAAAGAACCTACAAGCAGTACTTC. Protein sequence: CSAQRTYKQYF. The chain joins TRBV20-1 to TRBJ2-7; D uncertain. This CDR3 is 11 amino acids long. CDR1 is DFQATT, CDR2 SNEGSKA, per germline (reference sequence).

This clonotype was counted only a few times. This chain uses TRBV19 with TRBJ1-5; a weak D match, TRBD1 (5 bases). The CDR3 loop spans 13 amino acids. Germline CDR1 reads LNHDA; CDR2 reads SQIVND (reference sequence). V lost 8 bases and J 3 bases, leaving 11 bases between the germline ends. CDR3 DNA sequence: TGTGCCAGTGAAGGGACGGCCAATCAGCCCCAGCATTTT. Translated: CASEGTANQPQHF.

This clonotype was seen at least ten times. V and J are TRBV7-2 and TRBJ2-1, with D hard to call. CDR3 size: 14 residues. The V and J ends lost 5 bases and 3 bases respectively, with 11 bases between them. CDR1 is SGHTA and CDR2 is FQGNSA in the germline V gene. CDR3 sequence: CASSDLGIYNEQFF. Here the CDR3 DNA reads TGTGCCAGCAGCGACCTCGGAATCTACAATGAGCAGTTCTTC.

This clonotype was found many times. The rearrangement links TRBV4-3 to TRBJ2-5; 8 bases are a match to TRBD2. Germline loops: CDR1 LGHNA, CDR2 YSLEER. V gave up 0 bases and J gave up 5 bases; unmatched junction bases: 8. The CDR3 loop spans 16 amino acids. The CDR3 region has the DNA TGCGCCAGCAGCCAAGATGGACTAGCCGAAATGGAGACCCAGTACTTC. Protein sequence: CASSQDGLAEMETQYF.

The chain has TRBV7-6 and TRBJ2-5, with D unclear. The CDR3 has 11 amino acids. Trimming took off 7 bases at V and 3 bases at J, with 6 bases between the two ends. Germline CDR1 is SGHVS and CDR2 is FNYEAQ. The CDR3 region has the DNA TGTGCCAGCAAGTCAGAAGAGACCCAGTACTTC. This translates into CASKSEETQYF.

This clonotype appeared a few times. V and J are TRBV12-3 or TRBV12-4 and TRBJ1-4, with D uncertain. With 5 bases removed from V and 3 bases from J, the gap between germline ends came to 13 bases. The CDR3 sequence is 15 residues long. CDR3 loop: CASSPDTGPNEKLFF. As DNA, the CDR3 is TGTGCCAGCAGTCCAGACACGGGCCCTAATGAAAAACTGTTTTTT.

This clonotype was observed at least ten times. V gene TRBV12-3 or TRBV12-4 combines with J gene TRBJ2-1; TRBD1 agrees at 8 bases. With V trimmed by 5 bases and J by 8 bases, 14 bases remained unmatched. This CDR3 has 16 residues. CDR3 in DNA: TGTGCCAGCAGTGAACCCGGGACAGGAACAGGAGATGAGCAGTTCTTC. It yields the protein CASSEPGTGTGDEQFF.

This chain connects TRBV6-5 to TRBJ1-2, with D tentatively TRBD1 (5 bases). With 6 bases removed from V and 6 bases from J, the gap between germline ends came to 14 bases. The CDR3 spans 13 residues. In germline, CDR1 is MNHEY, CDR2 SVGAGI. The CDR3 reads CASRSGGVDGYTF. As DNA, the CDR3 is TGTGCCAGCAGATCCGGGGGGGTTGATGGCTACACCTTC.

The chain recombines TRBV5-1 with TRBJ2-5; no reliable D call. Germline CDR1 and CDR2: SGHRS and YFSETQ. This CDR3 has 13 residues. Trimming removed 4 bases at V and 5 bases at J, with 12 bases between. The CDR3 is CASSDDLPETQYF. The CDR3 nucleotides are TGCGCCAGCAGCGACGACCTTCCGGAGACCCAGTACTTC.